This T cell receptor beta chain was recovered during a study of graft-versus-host responses after intestinal transplantation. Whole-study findings and limits: In patients with graft-donor T cell macrochimerism, allograft graft-versus-host to host-versus-graft clonal ratios were high. In recipient marrow, GvH clones were found, and some appeared first in ileum or blood. Peak circulating GvH clone levels tracked with early post-transplant HvG declines.

Here immunoSEQ multiplex PCR was the method, and the copy in TCRdb shows in-frame clones only, minus some. The sample contains about 120,000 clones, roughly 93% of which appear only once. To note about this clone: Its antigen is as yet unknown.

Trimming at V came to 3 bases and at J to 4 bases, leaving 6 bases not matched to a gene. From germline, CDR1 is GTSNPN and CDR2 SVGIG (reference sequence). The CDR3 is made up of 15 amino acids. This clonotype was sampled from a human donor who received an intestinal transplant. Sequences were derived from unstimulated CD4+ T cells sorted from spleen or lymph node cells, sampled before intestinal transplant. The chain recombines TRBV30 with TRBJ2-1, with 10 nucleotides matching TRBD2. The CDR3 DNA reads TGTGCCTGGAGGACGGGACTAGCGATTTACAATGAGCAGTTCTTC. Translation: CAWRTGLAIYNEQFF.